The subject of this entry is one T cell receptor beta chain. In this sample, this clonotype turned up many times. The specificity of this receptor is unknown. Base qualities were left out, and no much larger clone turns up one base away. These data come from a study of T cells in Graves' hyperthyroidism and ophthalmopathy (dated by TCRdb to 2018 to 2020). With respect to the entire study: TCR V-J signatures able to tell the groups apart were searched for in a discovery cohort of some 97 patients, of whom 40 to 45 had Graves' ophthalmopathy and roughly 58 had stable Graves' hyperthyroidism. Following sampling, methimazole starting at 30 mg daily was given to hyperthyroidism patients, and high-dose intravenous methylprednisolone was given to ophthalmopathy patients. Whether ophthalmopathy could be predicted prospectively was tested in an independent validation cohort made up of 18 to 20 hyperthyroidism patients plus 17 patients who later progressed to ophthalmopathy. The study also compared thyroid tissue and blood T-cell repertoires from five or six Graves' hyperthyroidism patients. The approximately 100 discovery patients were randomly divided into training and test sets at a 7:3 ratio. The paper describes TCR Vbeta CDR3 sequencing of around 130 peripheral blood samples, made up of 43 ophthalmopathy patients, 70 to 75 hyperthyroidism patients and 17 progressor patients. General study outcomes and caveats: Blood samples also contained most of the expanded thyroid clonotypes (frequency above 0.001), which suggests that blood repertoires may reflect thyroid immune responses. In cross-validation, a model built on a 13 V-J signature told ophthalmopathy apart from stable hyperthyroidism with 85% to 90% sensitivity and about 81% specificity, and in testing the same model reached 80%/75%. No statistical method was used to set the sample size in advance, and investigators knew the group allocation. In validation, the model predicted progression to ophthalmopathy with over 65% sensitivity and over 72% specificity, a median of around 6.6 months before onset.

The CDR3, cysteine through phenylalanine, is 14 amino acids long. The only DNA kept is the CDR3, 42 bases in frame from the first base. V loses 1 base of germline sequence and J loses 5 bases, and the interval between the two ends is 11 bases. As encoded in the germline V gene (reference sequence), CDR1 is LNHDA while CDR2 is SQIVND. The TCR beta CDR3 regions were amplified from the RNA transcripts. For the first round of RT-PCR on the TCR CDR3, the HTBI primer set was used together with the Qiagen OneStep RT-PCR kit. A second multiplex PCR round built the libraries, followed by size selection and purification. The libraries were sequenced on an Illumina HiSeq2000 using paired-end 100 bp reads. As for how the authors treated the data: SOAPnuke was used to process the raw data, removing reads that contained adapters or uncalled bases, had a mean Phred below 15, or lacked an exact match to the constant primer or identifier. COPE v1.2.5 was used to merge the high-quality paired reads, and each unique nucleotide sequence was defined as a clonotype. Clonotypes were aligned to IMGT TRBV, TRBD and TRBJ reference segments using MiTCR v1.1. The analysis was restricted to V-J combinations with a frequency above 0.0001, which together covered over 99% of the repertoires. A TCS score was defined as the ratio of F50 (clonal expansion) to E x V (chaos), with BLOSUM62-based TCRdist applied between CDR3 peptides within each V-J. Welch's t-statistics and random forest reduced around 550 V-J features to under 15, which were used in a naive Bayes classifier (R e1071). The raw public data were reprocessed by TCRdb itself: fastp quality trimming at Q25, MiXCR clonotype calling, in-frame beta chains only. CDR3 protein sequences are deduplicated, and each keeps its most common genes and DNA. These V and J calls are TCRdb output, not the study's own analysis. For this sample the table gives hundreds of thousands of distinct CDR3 sequences, of which more than 45% were detected only once. The ten largest account for 6.5% to 9% of the sample.

Stable Graves' hyperthyroidism was defined as no progression to ophthalmopathy during 18 months of follow-up. Hyperthyroidism patients were newly diagnosed, with disease duration under 2 months, and aged 18 to 65 years. Patients with uncontrolled infections, other autoimmune diseases, pregnancy or lactation were excluded. Diagnoses relied on clinical symptoms, serum thyroxine and TRAb, thyroid ultrasound and orbital computed tomography. Total RNA was extracted with Trizol reagent, and quality was checked on an Agilent 2100 Bioanalyzer. The chain employs TRBV19 and TRBJ1-1; possibly the D gene is TRBD1, per 6 matching bases. The source material was peripheral blood or thyroid tissue (not recorded which). This clonotype was obtained from a woman in her late teens or twenties with Graves' hyperthyroidism. Donor details come from another sample of the same person, matched by shared clones. The DNA is TGTGCCAGTAGTATAGCACAGGGAAGAACTGAAGCTTTCTTT. Translated, this is CASSIAQGRTEAFF.